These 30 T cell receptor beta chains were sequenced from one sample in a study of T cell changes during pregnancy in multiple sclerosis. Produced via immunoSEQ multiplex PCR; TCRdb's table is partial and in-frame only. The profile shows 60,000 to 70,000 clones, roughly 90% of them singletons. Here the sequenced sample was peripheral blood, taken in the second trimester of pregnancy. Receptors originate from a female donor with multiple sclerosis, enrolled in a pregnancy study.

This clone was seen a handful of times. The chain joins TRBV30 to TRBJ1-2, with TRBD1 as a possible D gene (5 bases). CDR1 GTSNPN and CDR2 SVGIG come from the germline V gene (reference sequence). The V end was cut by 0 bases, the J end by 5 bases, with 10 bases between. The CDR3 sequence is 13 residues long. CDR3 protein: CAWSVSQGYGYTF. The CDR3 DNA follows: TGTGCCTGGAGTGTATCTCAGGGTTATGGCTACACCTTC.

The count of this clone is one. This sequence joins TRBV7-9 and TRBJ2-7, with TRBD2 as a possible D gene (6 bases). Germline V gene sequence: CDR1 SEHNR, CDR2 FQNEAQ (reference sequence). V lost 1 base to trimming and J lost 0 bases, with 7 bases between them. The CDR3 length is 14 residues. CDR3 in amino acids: CASSLGGVSYEQYF. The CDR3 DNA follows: TGTGCCAGCAGCTTAGGCGGGGTCTCCTACGAGCAGTACTTC.

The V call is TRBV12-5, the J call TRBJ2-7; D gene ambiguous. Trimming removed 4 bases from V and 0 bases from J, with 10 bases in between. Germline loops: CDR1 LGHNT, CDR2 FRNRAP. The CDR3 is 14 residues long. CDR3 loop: CASGSGSSSYEQYF. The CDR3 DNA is TGTGCTAGTGGTTCAGGCTCCAGCTCCTACGAGCAGTACTTC.

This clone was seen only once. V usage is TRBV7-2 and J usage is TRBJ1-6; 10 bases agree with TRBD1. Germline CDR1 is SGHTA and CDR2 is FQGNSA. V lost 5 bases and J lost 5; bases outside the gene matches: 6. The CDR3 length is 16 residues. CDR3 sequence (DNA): TGTGCCAGCAGCCAGACAGGGGGCGGTAATAATTCACCCCTCCACTTT. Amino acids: CASSQTGGGNNSPLHF. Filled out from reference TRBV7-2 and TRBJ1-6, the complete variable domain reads GAGVSQSPSNKVTEKGKDVELRCDPISGHTALYWYRQSLGQGLEFLIYFQGNSAPDKSGLPSDRFSAERTGGSVSTLTIQRTQQEDSAVYLCASSQTGGGNNSPLHFGNGTRLTVT.

The CDR3 reads CASSTGTGAREQYF. The CDR3 DNA sequence: TGTGCCAGCAGCACCGGGACAGGGGCACGGGAGCAGTACTTC. This chain joins TRBV7-6 and TRBJ2-7, with TRBD1 matching over 10 bases. Losses at the gene ends were 5 bases for V and 7 bases for J; bases not matched to a gene: 8. From germline, CDR1 is SGHVS and CDR2 FNYEAQ. The CDR3 length is 14 residues.

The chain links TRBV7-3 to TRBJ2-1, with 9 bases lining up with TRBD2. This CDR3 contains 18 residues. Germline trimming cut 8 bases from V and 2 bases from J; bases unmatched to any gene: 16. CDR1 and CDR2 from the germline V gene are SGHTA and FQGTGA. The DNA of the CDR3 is TGTGCCAGCGCTGAGATGGCGGGGGGGCTTGGGGCCTACAATGAGCAGTTCTTC. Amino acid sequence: CASAEMAGGLGAYNEQFF.

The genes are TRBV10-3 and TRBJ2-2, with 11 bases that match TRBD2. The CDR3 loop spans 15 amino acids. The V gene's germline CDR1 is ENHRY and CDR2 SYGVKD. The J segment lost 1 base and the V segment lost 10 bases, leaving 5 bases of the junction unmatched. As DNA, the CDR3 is TGTGCCAGCGCAACTAGCGGGGGGAACACCGGGGAGCTGTTTTTT. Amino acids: CASATSGGNTGELFF.

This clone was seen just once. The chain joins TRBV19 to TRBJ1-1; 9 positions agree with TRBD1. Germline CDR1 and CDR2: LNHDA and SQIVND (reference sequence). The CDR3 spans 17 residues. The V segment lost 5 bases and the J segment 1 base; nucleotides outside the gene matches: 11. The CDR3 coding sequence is TGTGCCAGTAGTCCGGGGACAGGGAGGCGAACGAACACTGAAGCTTTCTTT. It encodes CASSPGTGRRTNTEAFF.

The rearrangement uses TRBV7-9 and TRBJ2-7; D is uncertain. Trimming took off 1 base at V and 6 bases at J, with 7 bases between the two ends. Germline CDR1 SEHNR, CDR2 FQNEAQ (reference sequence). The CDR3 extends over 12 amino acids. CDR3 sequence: CASSLGSGEQYF. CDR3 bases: TGTGCCAGCAGCTTAGGTTCCGGCGAGCAGTACTTC.

The DNA for the CDR3 is TGCAGCGTTGTCGAGTCCATCGGCAATGAGCAGTTCTTC. Protein: CSVVESIGNEQFF. This chain joins TRBV29-1 and TRBJ2-1, with unresolved D. The CDR3 runs 13 residues. Germline lookup yields CDR1 SQVTM and CDR2 ANQGSEA. With 4 bases removed from V and 6 bases from J, the gap between germline ends came to 13 bases.

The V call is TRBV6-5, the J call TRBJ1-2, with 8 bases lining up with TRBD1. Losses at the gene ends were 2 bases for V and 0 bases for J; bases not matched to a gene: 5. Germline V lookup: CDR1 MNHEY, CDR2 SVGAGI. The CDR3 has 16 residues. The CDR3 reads CASSYGQGVPNYGYTF. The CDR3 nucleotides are TGTGCCAGCAGTTACGGACAGGGTGTCCCTAACTATGGCTACACCTTC.

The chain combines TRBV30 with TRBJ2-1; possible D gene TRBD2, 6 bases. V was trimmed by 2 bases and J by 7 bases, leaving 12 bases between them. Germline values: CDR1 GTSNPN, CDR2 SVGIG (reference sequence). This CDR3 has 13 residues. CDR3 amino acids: CAWSLGSGNEQFF. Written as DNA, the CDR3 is TGTGCCTGGAGTCTTGGAAGCGGGAATGAGCAGTTCTTC.

CDR3 bases: TGTGCCAGCAGTGATCTAGCGGGGTCCACAGATACGCAGTATTTT. It codes for CASSDLAGSTDTQYF. The chain has TRBV6-1 and TRBJ2-3; 9 bases line up with TRBD2. CDR1 and CDR2 (germline): MNHNS, SASEGT. V lost 3 bases to trimming and J lost 2 bases; unmatched junction nucleotides: 3. The CDR3 runs to 15 residues.

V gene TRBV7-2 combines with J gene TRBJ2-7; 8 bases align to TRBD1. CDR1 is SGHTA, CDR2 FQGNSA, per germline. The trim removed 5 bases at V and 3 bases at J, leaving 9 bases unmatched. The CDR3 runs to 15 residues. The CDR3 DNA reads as TGTGCCAGCAGCATGGGGACAGGCGGACTCTACGAGCAGTACTTC. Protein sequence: CASSMGTGGLYEQYF.

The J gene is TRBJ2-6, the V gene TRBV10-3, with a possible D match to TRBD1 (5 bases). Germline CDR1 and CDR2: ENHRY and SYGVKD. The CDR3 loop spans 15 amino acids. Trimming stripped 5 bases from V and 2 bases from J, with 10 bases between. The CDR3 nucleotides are TGTGCCATCAGTCAGGGAAGGGCTGGGGCCAACGTCCTGACTTTC. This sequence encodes CAISQGRAGANVLTF.

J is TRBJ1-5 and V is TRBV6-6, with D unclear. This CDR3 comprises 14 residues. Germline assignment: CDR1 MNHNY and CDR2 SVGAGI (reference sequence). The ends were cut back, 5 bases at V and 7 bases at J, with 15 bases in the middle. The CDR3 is CASSSVGREQPQHF. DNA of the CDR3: TGTGCCAGCAGTAGTGTGGGGAGGGAACAGCCCCAGCATTTT.

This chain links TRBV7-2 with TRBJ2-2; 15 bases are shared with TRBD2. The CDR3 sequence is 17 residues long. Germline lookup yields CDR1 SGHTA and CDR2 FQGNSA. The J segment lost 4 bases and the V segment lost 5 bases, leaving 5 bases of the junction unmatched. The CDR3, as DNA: TGTGCCAGCAGCCCCCAGGGACTAGCGGGGGGCACCGGGGAGCTGTTTTTT. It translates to CASSPQGLAGGTGELFF.

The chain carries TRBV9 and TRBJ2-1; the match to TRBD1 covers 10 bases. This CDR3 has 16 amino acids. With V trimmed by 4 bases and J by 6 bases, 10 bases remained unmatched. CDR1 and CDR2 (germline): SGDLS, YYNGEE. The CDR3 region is CASSKSGTGAGNEQFF. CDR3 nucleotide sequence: TGTGCCAGCAGCAAATCCGGGACAGGGGCTGGCAATGAGCAGTTCTTC.

In DNA form, the CDR3 reads TGTGCCATCAGTGACGGTAGCGGGAGGGCCCCAGATACGCAGTATTTT. Translating gives CAISDGSGRAPDTQYF. The rearrangement joins TRBV10-3 to TRBJ2-3; 11 positions agree with TRBD2. This CDR3 spans 16 amino acids. The ends lost 3 bases at V and 4 bases at J; junction bases unmatched: 6. Germline V gene lookup returns CDR1 ENHRY and CDR2 SYGVKD.

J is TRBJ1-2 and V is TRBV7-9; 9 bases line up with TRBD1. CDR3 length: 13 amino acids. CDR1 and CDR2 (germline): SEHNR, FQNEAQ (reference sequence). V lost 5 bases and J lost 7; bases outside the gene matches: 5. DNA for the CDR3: TGTGCCAGCAGCCGTACAGGGGGCTCTGGCTACACCTTC. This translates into CASSRTGGSGYTF.

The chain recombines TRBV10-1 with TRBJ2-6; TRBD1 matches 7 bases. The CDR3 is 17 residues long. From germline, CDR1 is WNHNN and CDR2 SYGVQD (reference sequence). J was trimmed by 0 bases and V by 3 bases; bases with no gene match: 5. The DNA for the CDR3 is TGCGCCAGCAGTGATGGACAGGAATTCTCTGGGGCCAACGTCCTGACTTTC. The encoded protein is CASSDGQEFSGANVLTF.

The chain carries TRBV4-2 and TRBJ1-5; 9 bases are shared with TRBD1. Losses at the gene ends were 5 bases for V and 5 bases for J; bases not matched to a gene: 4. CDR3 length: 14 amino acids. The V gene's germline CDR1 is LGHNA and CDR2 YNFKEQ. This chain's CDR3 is CASSAQGADQPQHF. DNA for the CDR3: TGTGCCAGCAGCGCACAGGGGGCGGATCAGCCCCAGCATTTT.

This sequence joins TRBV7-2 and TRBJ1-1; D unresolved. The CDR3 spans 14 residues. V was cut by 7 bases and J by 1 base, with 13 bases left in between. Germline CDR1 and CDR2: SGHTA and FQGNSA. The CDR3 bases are TGTGCCAGCACCCTGACACGGAAGAACACTGAAGCTTTCTTT. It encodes CASTLTRKNTEAFF.

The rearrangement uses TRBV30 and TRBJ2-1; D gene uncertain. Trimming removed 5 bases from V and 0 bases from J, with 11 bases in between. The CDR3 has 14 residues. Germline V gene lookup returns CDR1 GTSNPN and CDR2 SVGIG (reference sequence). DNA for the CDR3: TGTGCCTGGGACGACTGGAGCTCCTACAATGAGCAGTTCTTC. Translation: CAWDDWSSYNEQFF.

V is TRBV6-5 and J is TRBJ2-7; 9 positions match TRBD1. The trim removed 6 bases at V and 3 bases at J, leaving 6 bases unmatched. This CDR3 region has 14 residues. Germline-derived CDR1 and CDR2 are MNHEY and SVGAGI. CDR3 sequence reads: CASRKATGGYEQYF. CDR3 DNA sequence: TGTGCCAGCAGGAAAGCGACAGGGGGCTACGAGCAGTACTTC.

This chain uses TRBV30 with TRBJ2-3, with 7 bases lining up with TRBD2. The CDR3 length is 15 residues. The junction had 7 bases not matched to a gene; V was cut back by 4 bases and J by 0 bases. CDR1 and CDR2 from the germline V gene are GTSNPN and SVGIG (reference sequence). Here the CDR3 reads CAWTLGGGSTDTQYF. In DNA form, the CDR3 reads TGTGCCTGGACCCTGGGGGGGGGAAGCACAGATACGCAGTATTTT. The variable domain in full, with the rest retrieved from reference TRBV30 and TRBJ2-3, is SQTIHQWPATLVQPVGSPLSLECTVEGTSNPNLYWYRQAAGRGLQLLFYSVGIGQISSEVPQNLSASRPQDRQFILSSKKLLLSDSGFYLCAWTLGGGSTDTQYFGPGTRLTVL.

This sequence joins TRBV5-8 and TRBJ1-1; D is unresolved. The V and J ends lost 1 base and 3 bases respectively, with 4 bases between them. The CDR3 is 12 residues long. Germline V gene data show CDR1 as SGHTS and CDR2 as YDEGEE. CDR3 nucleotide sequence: TGTGCCAGCAGCTTGTACTACACTGAAGCTTTCTTT. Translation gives CASSLYYTEAFF.

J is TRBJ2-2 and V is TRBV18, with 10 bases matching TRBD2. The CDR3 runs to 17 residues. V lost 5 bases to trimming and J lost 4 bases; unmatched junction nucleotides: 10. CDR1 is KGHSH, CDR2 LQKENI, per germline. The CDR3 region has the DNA TGTGCCAGCTCAGGGGCTAGCGGGAGCATGAGCACCGGGGAGCTGTTTTTT. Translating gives CASSGASGSMSTGELFF.

CDR3 nucleotides: TGTGCCAGCAGCCCCGTCCAGGGCTACGAGCAGTACTTC. Residues: CASSPVQGYEQYF. The chain uses TRBV14 and TRBJ2-7; a weak D match, TRBD1 (5 bases). V shed 4 bases and J shed 3 bases, with 10 bases lying between them. Per germline, CDR1 SGHDN and CDR2 FVKESK. This CDR3 has 13 residues.

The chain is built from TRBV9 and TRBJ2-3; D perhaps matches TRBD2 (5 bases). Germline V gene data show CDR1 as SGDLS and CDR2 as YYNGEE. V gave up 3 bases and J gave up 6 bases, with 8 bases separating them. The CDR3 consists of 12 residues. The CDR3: CASSALADTQYF. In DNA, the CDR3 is TGTGCCAGCAGCGCCTTAGCGGATACGCAGTATTTT.